The 20 T cell receptor beta chains listed next were all sequenced from one sample in a study of T cells in Graves' hyperthyroidism and ophthalmopathy. There were TCR beta CDR3 regions amplified from RNA transcripts. A first-round RT-PCR of the TCR CDR3 used the HTBI primer set. Each CDR3 protein gets one entry after TCRdb re-called the multiplex PCR reads with MiXCR. The sample includes around 350,000 distinct CDR3 sequences, about 14% of them seen just once. The sequenced sample consisted of blood. Every receptor here comes from a woman in her 30s with Graves' ophthalmopathy.

The chain couples TRBV5-4 to TRBJ2-2, with D possibly TRBD1 on 5 matching bases. The CDR3 is made up of 14 amino acids. V lost 4 bases, J lost 4 bases, and 11 bases lay in between. CDR1 and CDR2 (germline): SGHNT, YYREEE (reference sequence). The DNA of the CDR3 is TGTGCCAGCAGCAGAAAGGACATCACCGGGGAGCTGTTTTTT. The encoded protein is CASSRKDITGELFF.

This clonotype was detected ten times or more. This chain connects TRBV27 to TRBJ2-1; D unresolved. The CDR3 loop spans 14 amino acids. The V end was cut by 4 bases, the J end by 2 bases, with 9 bases between. The germline gives CDR1 MNHEY, CDR2 SMNVEV (reference sequence). The CDR3 DNA follows: TGTGCCAGCAGTTCCCGATTTACCTACAATGAGCAGTTCTTC. Protein sequence: CASSSRFTYNEQFF.

This chain connects TRBV6-1 to TRBJ1-2; a weak D match, TRBD1 (6 bases). The CDR3 runs 12 residues. The V gene's germline CDR1 is MNHNS and CDR2 SASEGT. V lost 7 bases to trimming and J lost 10 bases, with 16 bases between them. In nucleotides, the CDR3 is TGTGCCAGCACTCTGGACAGAAGGGACTACACCTTC. It is translated as CASTLDRRDYTF.

The chain combines TRBV12-5 with TRBJ2-1; D possibly matches TRBD1 or TRBD2 (5 bases each). The CDR3 runs to 12 residues. Trimming took off 6 bases at V and 8 bases at J, with 11 bases between the two ends. Germline-derived CDR1 and CDR2 are LGHNT and FRNRAP. The CDR3 region has the DNA TGTGCTAGTGGACCGAGGGGAGATGAGCAGTTCTTC. It translates to CASGPRGDEQFF.

This clonotype was found a few times. The chain has TRBV28 and TRBJ1-1; D unclear. This CDR3 contains 14 residues. Germline loops: CDR1 MDHEN, CDR2 SYDVKM. Trimming removed 5 bases from V and 1 base from J, with 11 bases in between. CDR3 coding DNA: TGTGCCAGCAGTAACGCCCGGAGGAACACTGAAGCTTTCTTT. This sequence encodes CASSNARRNTEAFF.

This clonotype appeared many times. The V and J genes are TRBV10-3 and TRBJ1-1; tentatively, D is TRBD1 (5 bases). Germline-derived CDR1 and CDR2 are ENHRY and SYGVKD. CDR3 length: 13 amino acids. With 4 bases removed from V and 9 bases from J, the gap between germline ends came to 15 bases. As DNA, the CDR3 is TGTGCCATCAGTGCAGGGCAGGCCATCCAAGCTTTCTTT. Amino acid sequence: CAISAGQAIQAFF.

This clonotype was seen at least ten times. The V and J genes are TRBV14 and TRBJ2-1; TRBD2 matches 9 bases. V dropped 2 bases and J dropped 2; count of bases not matched to a gene: 4. Looked up from germline, CDR1 is SGHDN and CDR2 is FVKESK. This CDR3 contains 16 residues. CDR3 residues: CASSQLAGMTYNEQFF. CDR3 DNA: TGTGCCAGCAGCCAACTAGCGGGGATGACCTACAATGAGCAGTTCTTC. The full variable domain, with the rest looked up from reference TRBV14 and TRBJ2-1, is EAGVTQFPSHSVIEKGQTVTLRCDPISGHDNLYWYRRVMGKEIKFLLHFVKESKQDESGMPNNRFLAERTGGTYSTLKVQPAELEDSGVYFCASSQLAGMTYNEQFFGPGTRLTVL.

This clonotype was seen at least ten times. The rearrangement uses TRBV20-1 and TRBJ2-1, with D perhaps matching TRBD1 or TRBD2 (5 bases each). Germline CDR1 is DFQATT and CDR2 is SNEGSKA (reference sequence). This CDR3 comprises 12 residues. V was pared by 5 bases and J by 4 bases, with 9 bases between. The CDR3 loop is CSAGGGYNEQFF. The DNA of the CDR3 is TGCAGTGCTGGTGGGGGTTACAATGAGCAGTTCTTC.

This clonotype was seen ten or more times. This rearrangement joins TRBV11-2 to TRBJ1-5; TRBD1 is a possible D gene (6 bases). The V end was cut by 1 base, the J end by 4 bases, with 11 bases between. The germline gives CDR1 SGHAT, CDR2 FQNNGV. This CDR3 contains 15 residues. Here the CDR3 reads CASSLGGQGNQPQHF. CDR3 sequence (DNA): TGTGCCAGCAGCTTAGGGGGGCAGGGAAATCAGCCCCAGCATTTT.

This clonotype was counted many times. The V and J genes are TRBV19 and TRBJ1-1; D possibly corresponds to TRBD1 (6 bases). The CDR3 runs to 12 residues. CDR1 and CDR2 (germline): LNHDA, SQIVND (reference sequence). V was clipped by 9 bases and J by 5 bases, with 13 bases between them. The CDR3 reads CASGGQRTEAFF. Written as DNA, the CDR3 is TGTGCCAGCGGGGGGCAGAGAACTGAAGCTTTCTTT.

This clonotype was counted many times. The CDR3 is CATSRGRDRAETQYF. As DNA, the CDR3 is TGTGCCACCAGCAGGGGCCGGGACAGGGCTGAGACCCAGTACTTC. The rearrangement links TRBV15 to TRBJ2-5, with 9 bases that match TRBD1. The CDR3 contains 15 residues. The germline V gene encodes CDR1 LNHNV and CDR2 YYDKDF (reference sequence). After removal of 3 bases from V and 5 bases from J, the junction contained 7 bases not matched to a gene.

Ten or more counts support this clonotype. The genes are TRBV12-3 or TRBV12-4 and TRBJ2-7, with TRBD2 identical over 8 bases. The junction had 8 bases not matched to a gene; V was cut back by 3 bases and J by 7 bases. CDR3 length: 14 amino acids. The CDR3 coding sequence is TGTGCCAGCAGTTTGGCGGGGGGCTCGGGTGAGCAGTACTTC. Translating gives CASSLAGGSGEQYF.

This clonotype was counted many times. The chain employs TRBV28 and TRBJ2-5; TRBD2 matches at 14 bases. V was clipped by 7 bases and J by 5 bases; unmatched bases: 9. CDR1 and CDR2 from the germline V gene are MDHEN and SYDVKM. The CDR3 is 16 amino acids. The CDR3 nucleotides read TGTGCCAGCAAATCCGGGACTAGCGGGGGTGCGGAGACCCAGTACTTC. Translation gives CASKSGTSGGAETQYF.

This clonotype was detected many times. The chain links TRBV20-1 to TRBJ2-1; TRBD2 aligns across 11 bases. The V gene end was trimmed by 3 bases and the J gene end by 4 bases; junction bases not matched to a gene: 5. CDR3 size: 15 residues. The germline gives CDR1 DFQATT, CDR2 SNEGSKA (reference sequence). CDR3 coding DNA: TGCAGTGCTAGGTCACTAGCGGGGGCGTACAATGAGCAGTTCTTC. It encodes CSARSLAGAYNEQFF.

This clonotype has a count of ten or more. The chain has TRBV11-3 and TRBJ2-2; 8 bases match TRBD1. J lost 1 base, V lost 3 bases, and 13 bases had no gene match. Germline CDR1 is SGHNT and CDR2 is YENEEA. The CDR3 is made up of 19 amino acids. The CDR3 is CASSFYSGGMTMNTGELFF. In nucleotides, the CDR3 is TGTGCCAGCAGCTTCTATTCAGGGGGCATGACCATGAACACCGGGGAGCTGTTTTTT.

This clonotype was seen repeatedly, ten times or more. The chain has TRBV2 and TRBJ2-5, with 11 bases identical to TRBD2. The length of the CDR3 is 15 residues. Germline CDR1 is SNHLY and CDR2 is FYNNEI. V was pared by 6 bases and J by 7 bases, with 10 bases of the junction left unmatched. CDR3 nucleotides: TGTGCCAGCAGGGCTAGCGGGGGGACCCCATGGACCCAGTACTTC. This sequence encodes CASRASGGTPWTQYF.

This clonotype was seen a handful of times. The chain combines TRBV4-1 with TRBJ1-3; D unresolved. Trimming took 0 bases from V and 2 from J, leaving 14 bases between them. In germline, CDR1 is MGHRA, CDR2 YSYEKL. The length of the CDR3 is 17 residues. The CDR3 DNA sequence: TGCGCCAGCAGCCAAGATCCGGCGGTCGATCCTGGAAACACCATATATTTT. Translating gives CASSQDPAVDPGNTIYF.

The chain has TRBV10-3 and TRBJ1-3; D not certain. There are 16 residues in the CDR3. V dropped 3 bases and J dropped 0 bases, with 12 bases sitting between them. Germline CDR1 ENHRY, CDR2 SYGVKD. The chain's CDR3 is CAISDTDPTSGNTIYF. Here the CDR3 DNA reads TGTGCCATCAGTGACACAGATCCGACCTCTGGAAACACCATATATTTT.

V and J are TRBV19 and TRBJ1-4; a possible D gene is TRBD1 (6 bases). The germline V gene encodes CDR1 LNHDA and CDR2 SQIVND (reference sequence). V was cut by 5 bases and J by 5 bases, with 18 bases left in between. The CDR3 consists of 16 residues. In DNA form, the CDR3 reads TGTGCCAGTAGTGTGACATTGGAGGGGGTCAATGAAAAACTGTTTTTT. Its protein product is CASSVTLEGVNEKLFF.

This clonotype was seen many times. The V gene is TRBV20-1, the J gene TRBJ1-6; maybe TRBD1 (5 bases). Deletions cut 3 bases from V and 10 bases from J, with 16 bases between. CDR3 size: 14 residues. The germline gives CDR1 DFQATT, CDR2 SNEGSKA (reference sequence). The CDR3 DNA reads as TGCAGTGCTAGTGGGGCAGGGCAACTCTCACCCCTCCACTTT. This encodes CSASGAGQLSPLHF.